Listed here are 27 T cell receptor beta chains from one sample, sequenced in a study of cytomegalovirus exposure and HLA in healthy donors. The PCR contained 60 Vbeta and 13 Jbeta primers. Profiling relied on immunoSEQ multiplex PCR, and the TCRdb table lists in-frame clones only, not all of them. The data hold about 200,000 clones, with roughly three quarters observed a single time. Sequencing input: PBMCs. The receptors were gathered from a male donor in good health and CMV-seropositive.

The CDR3, as DNA: TGTGCCAGCACCTCCGAGGACAGGGGGGGAGCTTTCTTT. The encoded protein is CASTSEDRGGAFF. The chain uses TRBV7-2 and TRBJ1-1; TRBD1 aligns across 10 bases. CDR3 length equals 13 residues. Trimming removed 7 bases from V and 10 bases from J; junction bases left unmatched: 9. Germline-derived CDR1 and CDR2 are SGHTA and FQGNSA.

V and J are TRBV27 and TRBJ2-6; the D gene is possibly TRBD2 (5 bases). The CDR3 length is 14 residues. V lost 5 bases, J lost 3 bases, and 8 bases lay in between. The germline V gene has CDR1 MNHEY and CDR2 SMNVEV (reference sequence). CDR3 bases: TGTGCCAGCAGTCCAAGCGGTGGGGCCAACGTCCTGACTTTC. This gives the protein CASSPSGGANVLTF.

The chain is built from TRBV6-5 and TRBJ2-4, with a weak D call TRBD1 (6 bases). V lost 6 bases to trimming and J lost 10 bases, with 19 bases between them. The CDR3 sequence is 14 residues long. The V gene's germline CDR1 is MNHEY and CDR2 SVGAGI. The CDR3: CASRPTGRLGIQYF. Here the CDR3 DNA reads TGTGCCAGCAGGCCGACAGGTCGCCTGGGGATTCAGTACTTC.

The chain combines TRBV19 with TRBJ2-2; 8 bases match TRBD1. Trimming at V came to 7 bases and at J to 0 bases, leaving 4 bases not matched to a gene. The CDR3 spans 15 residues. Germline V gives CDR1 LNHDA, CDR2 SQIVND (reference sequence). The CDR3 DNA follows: TGTGCCAGTAACAGGGGGGATTCGAACACCGGGGAGCTGTTTTTT. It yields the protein CASNRGDSNTGELFF.

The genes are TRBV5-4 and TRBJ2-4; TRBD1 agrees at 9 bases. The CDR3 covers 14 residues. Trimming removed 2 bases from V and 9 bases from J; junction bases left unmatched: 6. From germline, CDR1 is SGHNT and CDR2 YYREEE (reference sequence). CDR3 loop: CASSFRDRVGIQYF. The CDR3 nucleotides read TGTGCCAGCAGCTTCCGGGACAGGGTTGGCATTCAGTACTTC. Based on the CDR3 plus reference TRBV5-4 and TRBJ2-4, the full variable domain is ETGVTQSPTHLIKTRGQQVTLRCSSQSGHNTVSWYQQALGQGPQFIFQYYREEENGRGNFPPRFSGLQFPNYSSELNVNALELDDSALYLCASSFRDRVGIQYFGAGTRLSVL.

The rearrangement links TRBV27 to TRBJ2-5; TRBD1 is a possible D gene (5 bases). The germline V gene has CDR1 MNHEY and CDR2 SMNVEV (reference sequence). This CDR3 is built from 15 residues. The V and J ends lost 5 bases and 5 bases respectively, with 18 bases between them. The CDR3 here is CASSQGVGWSETQYF. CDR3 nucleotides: TGTGCCAGCAGTCAAGGGGTGGGGTGGAGTGAGACCCAGTACTTC.

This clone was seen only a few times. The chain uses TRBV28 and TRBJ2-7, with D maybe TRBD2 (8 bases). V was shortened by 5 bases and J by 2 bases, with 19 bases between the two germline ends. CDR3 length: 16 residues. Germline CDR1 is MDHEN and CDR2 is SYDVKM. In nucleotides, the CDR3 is TGTGCCAGCAGTCACGGGAGGGACAGCGAAACCTACGAGCAGTACTTC. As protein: CASSHGRDSETYEQYF.

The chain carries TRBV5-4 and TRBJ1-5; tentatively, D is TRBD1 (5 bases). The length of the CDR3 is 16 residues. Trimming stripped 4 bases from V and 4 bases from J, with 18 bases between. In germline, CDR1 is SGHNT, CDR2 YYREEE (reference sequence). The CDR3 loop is CASSLEPGLLNQPQHF. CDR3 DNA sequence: TGTGCCAGCAGCCTAGAACCGGGACTGCTGAATCAGCCCCAGCATTTT.

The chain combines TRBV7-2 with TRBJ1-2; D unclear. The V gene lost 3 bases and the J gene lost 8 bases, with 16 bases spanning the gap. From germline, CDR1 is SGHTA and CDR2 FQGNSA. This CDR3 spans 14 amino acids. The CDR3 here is CASSFFPGGSGYTF. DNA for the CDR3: TGTGCCAGCAGCTTTTTTCCGGGCGGGTCGGGCTACACCTTC.

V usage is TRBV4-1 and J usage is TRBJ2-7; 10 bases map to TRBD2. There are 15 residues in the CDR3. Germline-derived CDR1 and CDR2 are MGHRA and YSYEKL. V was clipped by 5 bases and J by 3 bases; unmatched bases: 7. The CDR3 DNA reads TGCGCCAGCAGCGGCCTTTCTAGCGGGAGCTACGAGCAGTACTTC. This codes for CASSGLSSGSYEQYF.

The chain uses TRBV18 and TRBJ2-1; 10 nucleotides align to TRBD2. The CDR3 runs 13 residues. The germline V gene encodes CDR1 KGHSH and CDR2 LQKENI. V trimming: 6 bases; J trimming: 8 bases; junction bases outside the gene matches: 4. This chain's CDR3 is CASSSGGADEQFF. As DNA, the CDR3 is TGTGCCAGCTCGAGCGGGGGGGCGGATGAGCAGTTCTTC.

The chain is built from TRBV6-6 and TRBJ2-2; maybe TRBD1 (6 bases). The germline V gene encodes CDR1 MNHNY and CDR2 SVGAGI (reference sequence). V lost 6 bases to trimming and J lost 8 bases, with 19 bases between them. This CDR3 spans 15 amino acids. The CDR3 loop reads CASSPRDTRGGELFF. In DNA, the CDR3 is TGTGCCAGCAGCCCCCGGGACACTCGTGGAGGGGAGCTGTTTTTT.

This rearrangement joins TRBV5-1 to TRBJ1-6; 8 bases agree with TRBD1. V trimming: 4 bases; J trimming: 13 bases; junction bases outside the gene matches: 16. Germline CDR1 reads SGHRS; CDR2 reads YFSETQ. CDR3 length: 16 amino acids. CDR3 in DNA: TGCGCCAGCAGCCCGCATAAGGACAGGGATAATCCCCCCCTCCACTTT. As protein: CASSPHKDRDNPPLHF.

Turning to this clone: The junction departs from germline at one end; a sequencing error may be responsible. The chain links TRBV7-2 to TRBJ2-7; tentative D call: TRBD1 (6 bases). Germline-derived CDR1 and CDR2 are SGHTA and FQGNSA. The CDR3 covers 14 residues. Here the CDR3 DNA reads TGTGCCAGCAGCTTAGGGACAGCCTCCTTCGAGCAGTACTTC. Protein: CASSLGTASFEQYF.

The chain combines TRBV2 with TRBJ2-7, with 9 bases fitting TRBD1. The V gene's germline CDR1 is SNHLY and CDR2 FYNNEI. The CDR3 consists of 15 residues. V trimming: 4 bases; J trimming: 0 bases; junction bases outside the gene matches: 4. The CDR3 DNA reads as TGTGCCAGCAGTGGGGACAGGGCCGCCTCCTACGAGCAGTACTTC. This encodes CASSGDRAASYEQYF. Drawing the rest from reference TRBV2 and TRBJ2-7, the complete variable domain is EPEVTQTPSHQVTQMGQEVILRCVPISNHLYFYWYRQILGQKVEFLVSFYNNEISEKSEIFDDQFSVERPDGSNFTLKIRSTKLEDSAMYFCASSGDRAASYEQYFGPGTRLTVT.

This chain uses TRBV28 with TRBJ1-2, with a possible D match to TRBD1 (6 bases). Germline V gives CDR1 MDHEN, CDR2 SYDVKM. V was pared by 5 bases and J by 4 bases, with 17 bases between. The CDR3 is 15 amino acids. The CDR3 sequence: CASSGAPGALYGYTF. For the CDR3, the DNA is TGTGCCAGCAGTGGGGCCCCAGGGGCTCTCTATGGCTACACCTTC.

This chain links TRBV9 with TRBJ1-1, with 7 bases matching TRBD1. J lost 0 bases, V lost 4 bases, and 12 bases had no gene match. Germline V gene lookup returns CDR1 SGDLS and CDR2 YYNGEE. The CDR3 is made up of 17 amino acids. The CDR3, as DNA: TGTGCCAGCAGCCCGAGAGGACAGGCCTTGATGAACACTGAAGCTTTCTTT. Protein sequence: CASSPRGQALMNTEAFF.

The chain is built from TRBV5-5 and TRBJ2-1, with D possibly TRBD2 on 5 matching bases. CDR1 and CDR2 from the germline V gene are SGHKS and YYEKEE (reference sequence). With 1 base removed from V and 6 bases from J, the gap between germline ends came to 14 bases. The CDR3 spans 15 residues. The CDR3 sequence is CASSLRGPFFNEQFF. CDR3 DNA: TGTGCCAGCAGCTTGAGAGGGCCTTTCTTCAATGAGCAGTTCTTC.

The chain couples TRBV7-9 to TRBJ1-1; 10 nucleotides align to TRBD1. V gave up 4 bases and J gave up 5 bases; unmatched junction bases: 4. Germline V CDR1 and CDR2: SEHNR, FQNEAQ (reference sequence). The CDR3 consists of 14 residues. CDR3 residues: CASSWDRGGTEAFF. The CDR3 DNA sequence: TGTGCCAGCAGCTGGGACAGGGGCGGGACTGAAGCTTTCTTT. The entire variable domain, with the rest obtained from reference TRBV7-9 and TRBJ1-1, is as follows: DTGVSQNPRHKITKRGQNVTFRCDPISEHNRLYWYRQTLGQGPEFLTYFQNEAQLEKSRLLSDRFSAERPKGSFSTLEIQRTEQGDSAMYLCASSWDRGGTEAFFGQGTRLTVV.

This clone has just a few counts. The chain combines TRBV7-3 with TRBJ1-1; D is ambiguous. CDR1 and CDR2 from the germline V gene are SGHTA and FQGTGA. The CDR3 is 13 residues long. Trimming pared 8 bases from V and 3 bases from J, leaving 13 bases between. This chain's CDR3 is CASRDSFDTEAFF. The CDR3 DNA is TGTGCCAGCCGAGACTCGTTCGACACTGAAGCTTTCTTT.

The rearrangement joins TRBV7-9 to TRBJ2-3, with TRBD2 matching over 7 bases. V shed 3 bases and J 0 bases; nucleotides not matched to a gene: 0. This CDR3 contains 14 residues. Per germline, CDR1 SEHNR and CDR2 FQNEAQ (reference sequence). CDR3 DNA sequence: TGTGCCAGCAGCTTTAGCGGGAGCACAGATACGCAGTATTTT. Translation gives CASSFSGSTDTQYF.

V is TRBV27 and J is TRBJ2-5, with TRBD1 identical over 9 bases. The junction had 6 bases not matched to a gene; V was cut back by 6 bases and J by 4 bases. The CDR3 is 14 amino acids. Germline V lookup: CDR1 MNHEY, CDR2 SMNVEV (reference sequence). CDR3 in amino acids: CASSSTGGGETQYF. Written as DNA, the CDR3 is TGTGCCAGCAGCTCTACAGGGGGCGGAGAGACCCAGTACTTC.

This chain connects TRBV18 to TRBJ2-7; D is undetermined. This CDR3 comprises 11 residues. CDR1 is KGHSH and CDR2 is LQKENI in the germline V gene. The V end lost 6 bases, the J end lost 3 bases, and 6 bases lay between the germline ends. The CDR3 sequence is CASSLHYEQYF. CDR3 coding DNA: TGTGCCAGCTCCTTACACTACGAGCAGTACTTC.

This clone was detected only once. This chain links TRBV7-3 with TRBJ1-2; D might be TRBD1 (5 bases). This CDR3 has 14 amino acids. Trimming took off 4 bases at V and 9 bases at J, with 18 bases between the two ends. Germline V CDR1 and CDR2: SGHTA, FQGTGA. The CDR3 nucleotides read TGTGCCAGCAGCTCGGGTGGGGCGACTGGGAGCTACACCTTC. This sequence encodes CASSSGGATGSYTF.

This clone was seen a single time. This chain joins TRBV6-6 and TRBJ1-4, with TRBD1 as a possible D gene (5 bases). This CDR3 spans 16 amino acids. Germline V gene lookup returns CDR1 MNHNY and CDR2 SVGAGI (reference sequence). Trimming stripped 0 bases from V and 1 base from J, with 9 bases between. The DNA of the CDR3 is TGTGCCAGCAGTTACTCCCAGGGCCAAACTAATGAAAAACTGTTTTTT. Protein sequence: CASSYSQGQTNEKLFF.

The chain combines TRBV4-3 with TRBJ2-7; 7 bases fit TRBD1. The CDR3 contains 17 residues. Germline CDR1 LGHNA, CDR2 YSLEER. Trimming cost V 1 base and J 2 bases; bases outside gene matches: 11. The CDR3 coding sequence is TGCGCCAGCAGCCAAGCTCCGAAGGGGGCTATTACCTACGAGCAGTACTTC. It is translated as CASSQAPKGAITYEQYF.

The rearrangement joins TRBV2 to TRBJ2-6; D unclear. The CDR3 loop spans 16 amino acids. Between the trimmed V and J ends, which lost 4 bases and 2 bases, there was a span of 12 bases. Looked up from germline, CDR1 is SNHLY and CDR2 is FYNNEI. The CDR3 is CASSGLFATGANVLTF. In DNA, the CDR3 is TGTGCCAGCAGTGGCCTATTCGCTACTGGGGCCAACGTCCTGACTTTC.